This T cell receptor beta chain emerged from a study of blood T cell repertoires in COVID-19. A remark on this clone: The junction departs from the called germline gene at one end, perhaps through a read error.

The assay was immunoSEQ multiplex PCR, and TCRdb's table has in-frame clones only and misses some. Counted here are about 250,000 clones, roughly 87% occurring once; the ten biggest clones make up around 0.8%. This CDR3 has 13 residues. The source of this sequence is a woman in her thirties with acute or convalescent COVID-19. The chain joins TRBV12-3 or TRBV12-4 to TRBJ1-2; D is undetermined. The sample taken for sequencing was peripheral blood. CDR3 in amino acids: CASSLAVSAAQHF. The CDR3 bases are TGTGCCAGCAGTTTAGCGGTTTCGGCGGCTCAGCACTTC.